The 13 T cell receptor beta chains given below trace back to one sample, sequenced in a study of T-cell reconstitution after alpha-beta-depleted transplantation in children. Preparing the TCRbeta library involved the use of unique molecular identifiers. Each CDR3 protein gets one entry after TCRdb re-called the PCR reads with MiXCR. The repertoire holds some 520,000 distinct CDR3 sequences, with around a third as singletons. Source: PBMCs from the stem cell graft donor, taken from the stem cell graft. The receptors here all came from a human donor who donated a stem cell graft to a child with aplastic anemia.

Only a few counts were recorded for this clonotype. The CDR3 sequence is CATRLGNEQFF. CDR3 nucleotide sequence: TGTGCCACCAGGTTGGGGAATGAGCAGTTCTTC. This chain uses TRBV15 with TRBJ2-1, with unresolved D. The CDR3 extends over 11 amino acids. V lost 6 bases, J lost 7 bases, and 7 bases lay in between. Germline V gene data show CDR1 as LNHNV and CDR2 as YYDKDF (reference sequence).

This clonotype showed up just a few times. The rearrangement joins TRBV6-5 to TRBJ2-3; 7 bases align to TRBD1. The CDR3 is 15 amino acids. The J segment lost 0 bases and the V segment lost 6 bases, leaving 6 bases of the junction unmatched. Germline-derived CDR1 and CDR2 are MNHEY and SVGAGI. CDR3 region: CASSYRQGSTDTQYF. The CDR3, as DNA: TGTGCCAGCAGCTACCGACAGGGTAGCACAGATACGCAGTATTTT.

This clonotype was counted between two and nine times. This sequence joins TRBV20-1 and TRBJ1-1; D is perhaps TRBD1 (5 bases). This CDR3 comprises 15 residues. V was cut by 0 bases and J by 3 bases, with 14 bases left in between. Germline CDR1 is DFQATT and CDR2 is SNEGSKA (reference sequence). The CDR3 DNA is TGCAGTGCTAGAGATCTCTTCCGAGGGGACACTGAAGCTTTCTTT. Amino acid sequence: CSARDLFRGDTEAFF.

The sample holds a few counts of this clonotype. V usage is TRBV29-1 and J usage is TRBJ2-3; no clear D gene. The ends were cut back, 6 bases at V and 4 bases at J, with 11 bases in the middle. Per the germline V gene, CDR1 is SQVTM and CDR2 is ANQGSEA. This CDR3 is built from 12 residues. The CDR3 DNA sequence: TGCAGCGTGTTGGGTTCATCAGATACGCAGTATTTT. Its translation: CSVLGSSDTQYF.

The chain has TRBV9 and TRBJ2-1; 12 nucleotides match TRBD2. Germline V gives CDR1 SGDLS, CDR2 YYNGEE. The trim removed 3 bases at V and 5 bases at J, leaving 6 bases unmatched. The CDR3 is made up of 16 amino acids. The CDR3 reads CASSETTSGGNNEQFF. The DNA for the CDR3 is TGTGCCAGCAGCGAAACGACTAGCGGGGGAAACAATGAGCAGTTCTTC.

The chain is built from TRBV25-1 and TRBJ1-1; D not resolved. The germline V and J ends were trimmed by 2 bases and 1 base, with 5 bases remaining between them. The CDR3 spans 13 residues. Germline CDR1 is MGHDK and CDR2 is SYGVNS. The CDR3 nucleotides are TGTGCCAGCAGTGAACTTCCGAACACTGAAGCTTTCTTT. As protein: CASSELPNTEAFF.

The V gene is TRBV28, the J gene TRBJ2-3, with D hard to call. The CDR3 consists of 12 residues. The V end lost 2 bases, the J end lost 4 bases, and 4 bases lay between the germline ends. CDR1 is MDHEN, CDR2 SYDVKM, per germline. The CDR3 nucleotides are TGTGCCAGCAGTTTAAGGGCAGATACGCAGTATTTT. Amino acid sequence: CASSLRADTQYF.

The CDR3, as DNA: TGTGCCAGCAGTCCAAGCCCCTATGGCTACACCTTC. Translation gives CASSPSPYGYTF. The J gene is TRBJ1-2, the V gene TRBV6-5, with unresolved D. CDR1 and CDR2 (germline): MNHEY, SVGAGI. V gave up 5 bases and J gave up 4 bases, with 8 bases separating them. This CDR3 contains 12 residues.

The rearrangement links TRBV21-1 to TRBJ2-7; TRBD2, the table's D call, lacks a check against the DNA. TRBV21-1 is a listed pseudogene. The CDR3 spans 15 residues. The CDR3 sequence: CASSNQTRRSYEQYF. The CDR3 nucleotides are TGTGCCAGCAGCAACCAGACTAGACGCTCCTACGAGCAGTACTTC.

The chain recombines TRBV9 with TRBJ1-1; D may be TRBD1 (6 bases). V lost 0 bases and J lost 4, with 10 bases in between. The CDR3 consists of 14 residues. The germline gives CDR1 SGDLS, CDR2 YYNGEE. The CDR3 loop reads CASSVGGAVTEAFF. DNA for the CDR3: TGTGCCAGCAGCGTAGGGGGGGCGGTCACTGAAGCTTTCTTT. The variable domain in full, with the rest retrieved from reference TRBV9 and TRBJ1-1, is DSGVTQTPKHLITATGQRVTLRCSPRSGDLSVYWYQQSLDQGLQFLIQYYNGEERAKGNILERFSAQQFPDLHSELNLSSLELGDSALYFCASSVGGAVTEAFFGQGTRLTVV.

This clonotype was recorded a few times. This chain uses TRBV6-2 or TRBV6-3 with TRBJ2-7; 8 bases are shared with TRBD2. The CDR3 sequence is 14 residues long. After removal of 8 bases from V and 0 bases from J, the junction contained 6 bases not matched to a gene. Germline-derived CDR1 and CDR2 are MNHEY and SVGEGT. CDR3 bases: TGTGCCAGCTGGAGGAGCGGGAGCTCCTACGAGCAGTACTTC. Translating gives CASWRSGSSYEQYF.

Only a few counts were recorded for this clonotype. CDR3 bases: TGTGCCTGGAGTCGTAGCGGGAGTTGGACCCAGTACTTC. It yields the protein CAWSRSGSWTQYF. The chain joins TRBV30 to TRBJ2-5; 9 bases align to TRBD2. With V trimmed by 2 bases and J by 7 bases, 5 bases remained unmatched. The CDR3 covers 13 residues. The V gene's germline CDR1 is GTSNPN and CDR2 SVGIG (reference sequence).

The rearrangement joins TRBV19 to TRBJ2-1; the D gene is possibly TRBD1 (6 bases). This CDR3 spans 16 amino acids. CDR1 LNHDA and CDR2 SQIVND come from the germline V gene (reference sequence). Between the trimmed V and J ends, which lost 0 bases and 4 bases, there was a span of 13 bases. The DNA of the CDR3 is TGTGCCAGTAGTATAGATCGGGCAGGGGTTTACAATGAGCAGTTCTTC. It yields the protein CASSIDRAGVYNEQFF.